This section outlines one TCR beta chain sequence together with its context. The antigen remains undetermined. With a J-beta primer mix and a sample-barcoded 5' primer, a second PCR ran 7 to 11 cycles. Every cDNA molecule carried a tag from a template-switch adaptor bearing 12 random nucleotides. TCRdb re-derived calls from the 5' RACE reads in MiXCR, one entry per CDR3 protein. Of some 710,000 distinct CDR3 sequences detected, 22% appear once; the ten largest clones hold about 22%. This record belongs to a study of blood T cells in healthy people across ages. Points from the study as a whole: A greater number of naive CD4+ cells and higher diversity distinguished long-lived donors from aged donors. No one knew whether donors had CMV, which possibly confounded expanded clonotype changes.

CDR3 size: 14 residues. Trimming took off 5 bases at V and 8 bases at J, with 18 bases between the two ends. CDR1 and CDR2 (germline): MNHEY, SVGAGI. The sample providers were healthy Caucasian people from Russia, aged about 6 to 90. J is TRBJ1-2 and V is TRBV6-5; D unclear. The source is a man between 65 and 79 years old in good health. Input material: blood. DNA for the CDR3: TGTGCCAGCAGTCCTCGTCCGGGCGCGGGAGGCTACACCTTC. Protein: CASSPRPGAGGYTF.